Shown below are 26 T cell receptor beta chains from a single sample sequenced in a study of blood T cells in healthy people across ages. Primed by a sample-barcoded 5' primer and a J-beta primer mix, a second PCR proceeded for about 6 to 12 cycles. TCRdb fed the 5' RACE reads into MiXCR, producing one record per CDR3 protein. The profile shows 1.5 million to 2 million distinct CDR3 sequences, 25% to 30% of them singletons. Sequenced material: blood. These receptor sequences come from a woman aged 25 to 39 in good health.

As for this clonotype: This sequence may be a read error, since a much larger clone differs from it by one base. The J gene is TRBJ2-5, the V gene TRBV12-3 or TRBV12-4; a weak D match, TRBD1 (5 bases). The J call may be incorrect, as the DNA end agrees better with TRBJ2-1. This CDR3 comprises 13 residues. The CDR3 region has the DNA TGTGCCAGCACTATCCGGACACAAGAGACCCAGTTCTTC. This translates into CASTIRTQETQFF.

A word on this clonotype: Sequence at one end of the junction differs from germline and may be a read error. The chain uses TRBV18 and TRBJ2-1, with no clear D. The CDR3 runs 13 residues. Germline V lookup: CDR1 KGHSH, CDR2 LQKENI. CDR3 DNA sequence: TGTGCCAGCTCACCAGGTGCCCCCAATGAGCAGGTCTTC. Translation: CASSPGAPNEQVF.

The gene calls are TRBV5-1 and TRBJ1-1, with 10 bases fitting TRBD1. This CDR3 contains 17 residues. Unmatched junction bases numbered 19, after V lost 7 bases and J lost 7 bases. Per the germline V gene, CDR1 is SGHRS and CDR2 is YFSETQ. The CDR3 DNA reads TGCGCCAGCCGCCACTCATCGGGGGACAGGGGCGGGGGTGAAGCTTTCTTT. Translated: CASRHSSGDRGGGEAFF. Together with reference TRBV5-1 and TRBJ1-1, the CDR3 gives the full variable domain: KAGVTQTPRYLIKTRGQQVTLSCSPISGHRSVSWYQQTPGQGLQFLFEYFSETQRNKGNFPGRFSGRQFSNSRSEMNVSTLELGDSALYLCASRHSSGDRGGGEAFFGQGTRLTVV.

The table lists this clonotype with many counts. This chain joins TRBV27 and TRBJ2-4; D not certain. CDR1 is MNHEY, CDR2 SMNVEV, per germline (reference sequence). The CDR3 spans 18 residues. The V end was cut by 2 bases, the J end by 1 base, with 18 bases between. The CDR3 loop reads CASSLNSELRMAKNIQYF. The DNA for the CDR3 is TGTGCCAGCAGTTTAAACTCTGAGCTCCGAATGGCCAAAAACATTCAGTACTTC.

This clonotype was seen only once. The rearrangement links TRBV20-1 to TRBJ1-1; D is undetermined. This CDR3 comprises 12 residues. Between the trimmed V and J ends, which lost 5 bases and 3 bases, there was a span of 10 bases. Germline assignment: CDR1 DFQATT and CDR2 SNEGSKA (reference sequence). In DNA, the CDR3 is TGCAGTGCTGCCGGAGGATACACTGAAGCTTTCTTT. This codes for CSAAGGYTEAFF.

This clonotype was detected many times. This sequence joins TRBV12-3 or TRBV12-4 and TRBJ1-6, with 11 bases that match TRBD1. Trimming at V came to 5 bases and at J to 9 bases, leaving 6 bases not matched to a gene. CDR3 length: 15 amino acids. The chain's CDR3 is CASSPRTGGSSPLHF. The CDR3 DNA reads as TGTGCCAGCAGTCCCCGGACAGGGGGCAGTTCACCCCTCCACTTT.

The rearrangement uses TRBV5-1 and TRBJ2-5, with D possibly being TRBD1 or TRBD2 (5 bases each). Judging by the DNA end, TRBJ2-7 fits better; the J call may be wrong. CDR3 length: 15 residues. From germline, CDR1 is SGHRS and CDR2 YFSETQ. For the CDR3, the DNA is TGCGCCAGCAGCTCGCCGGGACGGAAGATCTACGAGCAGTACTTC. This gives the protein CASSSPGRKIYEQYF.

There are many counts of this clonotype. The V call is TRBV7-6, the J call TRBJ2-5; the D gene could be TRBD1 or TRBD2 (5 bases each). Germline V gene data show CDR1 as SGHVS and CDR2 as FNYEAQ. Trimming shortened V by 2 bases and J by 5 bases, and 15 bases separated the two germline ends. The CDR3 is made up of 15 amino acids. In DNA form, the CDR3 reads TGTGCCAGCAGCTTAAGCCCCTGGGGGATGGAGACCCAGTACTTC. It yields the protein CASSLSPWGMETQYF.

This clonotype has at least ten counts. The V and J genes are TRBV25-1 and TRBJ2-4; D is unclear. This CDR3 has 14 amino acids. V was trimmed by 6 bases and J by 0 bases, leaving 9 bases between them. Germline CDR1 reads MGHDK; CDR2 reads SYGVNS. The CDR3 DNA reads as TGTGCCAGCAGAGGGAAGGTAGCCAAAAACATTCAGTACTTC. This codes for CASRGKVAKNIQYF.

As concerns this clonotype: A read error is possible here, since a much larger clone lies one base away. The chain is built from TRBV6-2 or TRBV6-3 and TRBJ2-4; D is undetermined. Trimming shortened V by 5 bases and J by 3 bases, and 8 bases separated the two germline ends. The CDR3 runs 13 residues. CDR1 and CDR2 from the germline V gene are MNHEY and SVGEGT. CDR3 in DNA: TGTGCCAGCAGTCACAGCAACAAAAACATTCAGTACTTC. Translating it yields CASSHSNKNIQYF.

This clonotype was recorded at least ten times. V gene TRBV12-3 or TRBV12-4 combines with J gene TRBJ1-2; TRBD1 might be the D (5 bases). The CDR3 is 13 residues long. Trimming took off 10 bases at V and 4 bases at J, with 16 bases between the two ends. CDR3 nucleotide sequence: TGTGCCATTGGAGGGGCTGAGGGCTATGGCTACACCTTC. It is translated as CAIGGAEGYGYTF.

This clonotype was counted between two and nine times. The chain couples TRBV6-1 to TRBJ2-5; D gene unclear. Trimming removed 8 bases at V and 2 bases at J, with 12 bases between. This CDR3 comprises 13 residues. CDR1 MNHNS and CDR2 SASEGT come from the germline V gene. CDR3 region: CASGEQPQETQYF. DNA of the CDR3: TGTGCCAGCGGGGAACAGCCTCAAGAGACCCAGTACTTC.

This chain links TRBV15 with TRBJ1-1; D not certain. Germline CDR1 reads LNHNV; CDR2 reads YYDKDF (reference sequence). There are 13 residues in the CDR3. V gave up 1 base and J gave up 5 bases, with 8 bases separating them. CDR3 loop: CATSRAARTEAFF. The CDR3 DNA is TGTGCCACCAGCAGAGCGGCAAGGACTGAAGCTTTCTTT.

The V gene is TRBV7-2, the J gene TRBJ2-1; 14 bases are a match to TRBD2. CDR3 length: 16 amino acids. Germline assignment: CDR1 SGHTA and CDR2 FQGNSA. V gave up 8 bases and J gave up 0 bases; unmatched junction bases: 3. CDR3 coding DNA: TGTGCCAGCCGGACTAGCGGGAGGCGCTCCTACAATGAGCAGTTCTTC. Protein product: CASRTSGRRSYNEQFF.

The J gene is TRBJ1-2, the V gene TRBV12-3 or TRBV12-4; TRBD1 matches at 9 bases. CDR3 length: 13 amino acids. V lost 5 bases, J lost 10 bases, and 8 bases stayed unmatched. The CDR3 DNA is TGTGCCAGCAGTCGGGACAGGGTAAATGACTACACCTTC. Protein product: CASSRDRVNDYTF.

This clonotype was picked up many times. This sequence joins TRBV7-2 and TRBJ2-7; TRBD2 is a possible D gene (6 bases). Trimming removed 2 bases at V and 0 bases at J, with 11 bases between. Germline CDR1 SGHTA, CDR2 FQGNSA. This CDR3 contains 15 residues. CDR3 DNA sequence: TGTGCCAGCAGCTTATCGAGCGGGTTCTCCTACGAGCAGTACTTC. As protein: CASSLSSGFSYEQYF. The entire variable domain, with the rest obtained from reference TRBV7-2 and TRBJ2-7, is as follows: GAGVSQSPSNKVTEKGKDVELRCDPISGHTALYWYRQSLGQGLEFLIYFQGNSAPDKSGLPSDRFSAERTGGSVSTLTIQRTQQEDSAVYLCASSLSSGFSYEQYFGPGTRLTVT.

This clonotype was detected a few times. The chain carries TRBV7-2 and TRBJ2-3; 8 nucleotides match TRBD2. Unmatched junction bases numbered 7, after V lost 2 bases and J lost 6 bases. Germline V lookup: CDR1 SGHTA, CDR2 FQGNSA. This CDR3 is built from 15 residues. The CDR3 coding sequence is TGTGCCAGCAGCTTATCCCGGACTAGCAGCGATACGCAGTATTTT. It encodes CASSLSRTSSDTQYF.

The genes are TRBV6-5 and TRBJ2-7, with 7 bases aligning to TRBD1. Trimming at V came to 8 bases and at J to 3 bases, leaving 4 bases not matched to a gene. The CDR3 sequence is 12 residues long. Germline V gives CDR1 MNHEY, CDR2 SVGAGI. CDR3 in DNA: TGTGCCAGCGGCGGACAGGTCTACGAGCAGTACTTC. This sequence encodes CASGGQVYEQYF.

The chain joins TRBV6-1 to TRBJ2-4; 11 bases line up with TRBD2. The CDR3 sequence is 15 residues long. Germline V CDR1 and CDR2: MNHNS, SASEGT. The junction had 12 bases not matched to a gene; V was cut back by 4 bases and J by 13 bases. Written as DNA, the CDR3 is TGTGCCAGCAGTGCAGAGGGACTAGCGGTGGGAGAGCAGTACTTC. Translated: CASSAEGLAVGEQYF.

The gene calls are TRBV20-1 and TRBJ2-3; TRBD1 aligns across 9 bases. V lost 3 bases to trimming and J lost 2 bases; unmatched junction nucleotides: 3. The CDR3 is made up of 14 amino acids. Germline V gene data show CDR1 as DFQATT and CDR2 as SNEGSKA (reference sequence). The CDR3 sequence: CSARDRGLTDTQYF. The CDR3, as DNA: TGCAGTGCTAGGGACAGGGGACTCACAGATACGCAGTATTTT.

This clonotype came up a few times. The chain combines TRBV7-9 with TRBJ2-3, with D tentatively TRBD2 (5 bases). Trimming removed 7 bases at V and 2 bases at J, with 13 bases between. The germline CDR1 and CDR2 sequences are SEHNR and FQNEAQ (reference sequence). This CDR3 has 14 amino acids. In DNA form, the CDR3 reads TGTGCCAGCAACTCTTGGACTCCCACAGATACGCAGTATTTT. Translation gives CASNSWTPTDTQYF.

J is TRBJ2-5 and V is TRBV7-6; D is unclear. CDR3 length: 13 amino acids. The V gene lost 4 bases and the J gene lost 5 bases, with 11 bases spanning the gap. Germline CDR1 and CDR2: SGHVS and FNYEAQ. The CDR3 region is CASSSRWVETQYF. The CDR3 region has the DNA TGTGCCAGCAGCTCTAGATGGGTCGAGACCCAGTACTTC.

This clonotype was recorded many times. V and J are TRBV6-5 and TRBJ2-1; TRBD2 is a possible D gene (6 bases). V was trimmed by 4 bases and J by 13 bases, leaving 11 bases between them. Per the germline V gene, CDR1 is MNHEY and CDR2 is SVGAGI. This CDR3 contains 11 residues. The CDR3 coding sequence is TGTGCCAGCAGTTCTGGAGGGCCTCAGTTCTTC. It translates to CASSSGGPQFF.

With regard to this clonotype: A much larger clone differs by one base, so this may be a read error. The J gene is TRBJ2-1, the V gene TRBV7-9; TRBD1 matches 10 bases. The trim removed 4 bases at V and 10 bases at J, leaving 16 bases unmatched. The CDR3 consists of 17 residues. CDR1 is SEHNR and CDR2 is FQNEAQ in the germline V gene (reference sequence). For the CDR3, the DNA is TGTGCCAGCAGCTGGGGGACAGGGGCTAGGGAGTCCTACGAGCAGTTCTTC. This translates into CASSWGTGARESYEQFF.

This clonotype turned up a few times. The gene calls are TRBV7-2 and TRBJ2-7, with 9 positions matching TRBD1. This CDR3 spans 15 amino acids. V lost 5 bases, J lost 3 bases, and 8 bases stayed unmatched. Germline assignment: CDR1 SGHTA and CDR2 FQGNSA. The CDR3 region is CASSRTRDRVYEQYF. CDR3 in DNA: TGTGCCAGCAGCCGAACACGGGACAGGGTCTACGAGCAGTACTTC.

Details on this clonotype: A much more abundant neighbour one base away suggests this may be a read error. V and J are TRBV10-3 and TRBJ2-5; the D is unclear. The J call is doubtful: the DNA matches TRBJ2-1 better. CDR1 and CDR2 from the germline V gene are ENHRY and SYGVKD. This CDR3 spans 14 amino acids. CDR3 bases: TGTGCCATCAGTGAGAATCTTTATCAAGAGACCCAGTTCTTC. Encoded protein: CAISENLYQETQFF.